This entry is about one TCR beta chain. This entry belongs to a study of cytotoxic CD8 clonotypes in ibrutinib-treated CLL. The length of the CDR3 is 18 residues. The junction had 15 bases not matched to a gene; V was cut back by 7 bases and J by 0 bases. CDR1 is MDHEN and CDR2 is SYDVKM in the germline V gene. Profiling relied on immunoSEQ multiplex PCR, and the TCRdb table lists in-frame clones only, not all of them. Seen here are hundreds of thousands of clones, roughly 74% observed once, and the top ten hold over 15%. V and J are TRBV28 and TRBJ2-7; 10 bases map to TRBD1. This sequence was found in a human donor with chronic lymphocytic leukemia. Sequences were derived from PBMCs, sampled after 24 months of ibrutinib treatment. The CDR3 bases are TGTGCCAGCACCATAGGGGGACAGGGGAAAATAAGCTCCTACGAGCAGTACTTC. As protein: CASTIGGQGKISSYEQYF.